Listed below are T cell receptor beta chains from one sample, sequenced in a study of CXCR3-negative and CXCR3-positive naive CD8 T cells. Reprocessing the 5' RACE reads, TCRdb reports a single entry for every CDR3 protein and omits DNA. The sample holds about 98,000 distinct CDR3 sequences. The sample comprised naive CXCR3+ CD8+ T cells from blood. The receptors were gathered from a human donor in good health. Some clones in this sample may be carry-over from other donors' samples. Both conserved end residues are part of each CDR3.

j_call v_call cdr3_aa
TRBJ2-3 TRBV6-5 CASAQEGTNTDTQYF
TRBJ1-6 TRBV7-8 CASTGPDEPLHF
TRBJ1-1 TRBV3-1 CASSHVDREAFF
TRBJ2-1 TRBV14 CASSQAGTSGANEQFF
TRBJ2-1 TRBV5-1 CASSSVSDRYSYNEQFF
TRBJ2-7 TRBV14 CASSQFRGFYEQYF
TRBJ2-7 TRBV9 CASSEGLAITYEQYF
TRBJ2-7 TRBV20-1 CSARDRTSGVDEQYF
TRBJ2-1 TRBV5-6 CASLGLLTGANEQFF
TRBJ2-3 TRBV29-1 CSVELGSGAADTQYF
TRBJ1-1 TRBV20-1 CSARDFQGLGGAEAFF
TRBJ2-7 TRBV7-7 CASSLYIGHLPYEQYF
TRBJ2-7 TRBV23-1 CASSLLWGRAYEQYF
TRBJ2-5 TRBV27 CASSPLNQETQYF
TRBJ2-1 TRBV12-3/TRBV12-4 CASSPQGTGFNEQFF
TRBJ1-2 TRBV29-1 CSAVLSGLYGYTF
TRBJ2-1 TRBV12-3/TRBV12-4 CASSFLAGEQFF
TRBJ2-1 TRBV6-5 CASSLGFGQDNEQFF
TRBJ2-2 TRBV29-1 CSVQGAGELFF
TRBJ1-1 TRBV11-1 CASSLAQRNTEAFF
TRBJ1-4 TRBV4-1 CASSLFFASNEKLFF
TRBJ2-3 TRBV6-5 CASSYRSGGTDTQYF
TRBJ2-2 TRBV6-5 CASEEITGELFF
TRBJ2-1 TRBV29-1 CSVLAGVSYNEQFF
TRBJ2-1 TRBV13 CASSLTGVAYNEQFF
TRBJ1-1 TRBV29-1 CSVDAVRPLMNTEAFF
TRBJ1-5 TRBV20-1 CSAQGTLKINQPQHF
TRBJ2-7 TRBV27 CASSFSSGSAYEQYF
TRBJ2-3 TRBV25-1 CASASGDRGFHPRDTQYF
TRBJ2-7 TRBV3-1 CASSPRTSGSYEQYF
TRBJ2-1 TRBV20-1 CSASRGGRYEQFF
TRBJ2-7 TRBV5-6 CASSSDRFYEQYF
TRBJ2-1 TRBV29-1 CSVRLSDRNEQFF
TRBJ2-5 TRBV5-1 CASSLELRGEETQYF
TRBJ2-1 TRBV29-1 CSALKSENSYNEQFF
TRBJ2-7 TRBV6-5 CASSLERGPYEQYF
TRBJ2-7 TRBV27 CASSSRDRAYEQYF
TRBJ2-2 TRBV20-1 CSARPVGSGDTGELFF
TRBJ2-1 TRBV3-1 CASSQEGEGGNEQFF
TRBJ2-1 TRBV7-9 CASSQNVRNEQFF
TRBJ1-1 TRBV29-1 CSVEDGGTEAFF
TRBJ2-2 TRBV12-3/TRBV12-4 CASTQGAYRGNTGELFF
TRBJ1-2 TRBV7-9 CASSLSPDYGYTF
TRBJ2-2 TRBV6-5 CASSPKRGGFTGELFF
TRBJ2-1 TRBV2 CASSDEGLPLNEQFF
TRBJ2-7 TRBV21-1 CASSKGEAYEQYF
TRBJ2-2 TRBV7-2 CASEAGGPQTGELFF
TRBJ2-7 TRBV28 CASSPTSFDRETPYEQYF
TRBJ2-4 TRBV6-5 CASSYVLAGGPGNIQYF
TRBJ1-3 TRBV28 CASSLLETARGNTIYF
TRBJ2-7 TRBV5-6 CASSLPGATEQYF
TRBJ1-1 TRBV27 CASSPPGVRAMNTEAFF
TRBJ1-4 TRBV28 CASSLPGEVDEKLFF
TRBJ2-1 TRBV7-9 CASSPRSGTGDYNEQFF